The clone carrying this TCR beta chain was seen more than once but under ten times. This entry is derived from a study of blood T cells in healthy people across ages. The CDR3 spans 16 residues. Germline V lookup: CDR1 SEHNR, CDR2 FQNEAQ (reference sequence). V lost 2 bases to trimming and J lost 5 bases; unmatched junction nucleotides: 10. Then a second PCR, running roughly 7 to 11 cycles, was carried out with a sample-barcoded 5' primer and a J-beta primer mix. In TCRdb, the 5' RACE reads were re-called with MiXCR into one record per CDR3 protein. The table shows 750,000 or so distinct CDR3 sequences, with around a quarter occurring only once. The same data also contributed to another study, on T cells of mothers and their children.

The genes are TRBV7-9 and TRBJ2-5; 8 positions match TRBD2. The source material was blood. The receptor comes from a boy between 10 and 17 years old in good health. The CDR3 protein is CASSLLWRGVLETQYF. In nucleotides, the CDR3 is TGTGCCAGCAGCTTACTATGGCGGGGGGTTCTGGAGACCCAGTACTTC.